This T cell receptor (beta chain) was captured by sequencing in a study of blood T cell repertoires in COVID-19. Study-wide background: Sample material is recorded as cDNA or gDNA derived from T cells, B-cell-depleted T cells, or PBMCs.

Sequencing was performed with immunoSEQ multiplex PCR; in TCRdb, only in-frame clones are kept and a portion is missing. Among about 480,000 clones listed, roughly 90% were seen once. The CDR3 extends over 14 amino acids. Unmatched junction bases numbered 5, after V lost 3 bases and J lost 6 bases. From germline, CDR1 is WSHSY and CDR2 SAAADI. This sequence joins TRBV10-2 and TRBJ1-5; 7 nucleotides match TRBD1. This TCR was recovered from a woman aged 30 to 39 with acute or convalescent COVID-19. Sequences were obtained from peripheral blood. CDR3 sequence (DNA): TGCGCCAGCAGTGAACGACAGGGCGGTCAGCCCCAGCATTTT. Translating it yields CASSERQGGQPQHF.